This is a list of T cell receptor beta chains from one sample in a study of cytomegalovirus exposure and HLA in healthy donors. Using immunoSEQ multiplex PCR, the repertoire was profiled, and TCRdb retains in-frame clones only, with some absent. The sample yields 160,000 or so clones, roughly 82% seen once. The sequencing input was PBMCs. These receptors were collected from a woman aged 50 to 65 in good health and CMV-seropositive. The CDR3 runs from the conserved cysteine through the conserved F or W. The D gene is left open where the match is weak. Only part of the rows carry a size: once, few, many, or a class if the clone is expanded.

CAISAQTGGEQYF | TGTGCCATCAGTGCCCAGACAGGGGGCGAGCAGTACTTC | TRBJ2-7 | . | TRBD1 | TRBV10-3
CASSQEVAGNYGYTF | TGCGCCAGCAGCCAAGAGGTGGCAGGAAACTATGGCTACACCTTC | TRBJ1-2 | . | . | TRBV4-1
CASSPQLSGANVLTF | TGTGCCAGCTCACCACAGCTCTCTGGGGCCAACGTCCTGACTTTC | TRBJ2-6 | . | . | TRBV18
CASSLSSAGGPSSETQYF | TGTGCCAGCAGTTTATCTTCAGCGGGGGGGCCCTCCTCAGAGACCCAGTACTTC | TRBJ2-5 | . | TRBD2 | TRBV27
CSVLAGTDTQYF | TGCAGCGTTCTGGCGGGCACAGATACGCAGTATTTT | TRBJ2-3 | . | . | TRBV29-1
CASSPRQGNYGYTF | TGTGCCAGCAGCCCCCGGCAGGGGAACTATGGCTACACCTTC | TRBJ1-2 | . | . | TRBV7-9
CASSEAEGRVNTEAFF | TGTGCCAGCAGTGAAGCGGAGGGACGGGTTAACACTGAAGCTTTCTTT | TRBJ1-1 | . | . | TRBV6-1
CAWSVSPRGETQYF | TGTGCCTGGAGTGTATCCCCTAGAGGGGAGACCCAGTACTTC | TRBJ2-5 | . | . | TRBV30
CASSRGQGRTEAFF | TGTGCCAGTAGTCGCGGACAGGGGCGCACTGAAGCTTTCTTT | TRBJ1-1 | once | TRBD1 | TRBV19
CASRTGAGKETQYF | TGCGCCAGCAGGACAGGGGCAGGGAAGGAGACCCAGTACTTC | TRBJ2-5 | . | TRBD1 | TRBV5-1
CASSNRGIYNEQFF | TGTGCCAGTAGTAACAGGGGCATCTACAATGAGCAGTTCTTC | TRBJ2-1 | . | TRBD1 | TRBV19
CASSLTGVGNSPLHF | TGCGCCAGCAGCCTTACAGGGGTTGGTAATTCACCCCTCCACTTT | TRBJ1-6 | . | TRBD1 | TRBV5-1
CASSEPQGSAGNTIYF | TGTGCCAGCAGTGAGCCCCAGGGTTCGGCTGGAAACACCATATATTTT | TRBJ1-3 | once | . | TRBV6-1
CASRGQIHETQYF | TGTGCCAGCCGAGGACAGATACATGAGACCCAGTACTTC | TRBJ2-5 | . | . | TRBV7-8
CASSQVLAAPDSDTQYF | TGCGCCAGCAGCCAGGTACTAGCGGCCCCTGATTCAGATACGCAGTATTTT | TRBJ2-3 | . | TRBD2 | TRBV4-1
CASSLDRSSYNEQFF | TGTGCCAGCAGTTTAGACAGGAGCTCCTACAATGAGCAGTTCTTC | TRBJ2-1 | . | . | TRBV27
CASSIQETQYF | TGTGCCAGCAGCATACAAGAGACCCAGTACTTC | TRBJ2-5 | . | . | TRBV7-2
CASSYPGQNTEAFF | TGTGCCAGCAGTTACCCGGGACAGAACACTGAAGCTTTCTTT | TRBJ1-1 | . | . | TRBV6-5
CASSLTPRRGTGELFF | TGTGCCAGCAGCTTAACTCCCCGAAGGGGCACCGGGGAGCTGTTTTTT | TRBJ2-2 | few | . | TRBV7-6
CASSFFIADTQYF | TGTGCCAGCAGTTTCTTCATAGCGGATACGCAGTATTTT | TRBJ2-3 | . | . | TRBV27
CASSISGMGPQHF | TGTGCCAGTAGTATATCGGGGATGGGGCCCCAGCATTTT | TRBJ1-5 | . | . | TRBV19
CASGLGTGPDTQYF | TGTGCTAGTGGTTTGGGGACAGGTCCAGATACGCAGTATTTT | TRBJ2-3 | . | TRBD1 | TRBV12-5
CASSMGRPTNQPQHF | TGTGCCAGTAGTATGGGGAGGCCCACCAATCAGCCCCAGCATTTT | TRBJ1-5 | . | . | TRBV19
CASSLGTRLTGELFF | TGTGCCAGCAGCTTAGGTACCCGACTCACCGGGGAGCTGTTTTTT | TRBJ2-2 | . | . | TRBV7-2
CASSQRLAGVNTGELFF | TGTGCCAGCAGCCAACGGCTAGCGGGGGTTAACACCGGGGAGCTGTTTTTT | TRBJ2-2 | few | TRBD2 | TRBV14
CSVERGLETQYF | TGCAGCGTTGAGAGGGGGCTGGAGACCCAGTACTTC | TRBJ2-5 | . | TRBD1 | TRBV29-1
CASSPNPTGAYEQYF | TGTGCTAGCAGCCCGAACCCGACAGGGGCCTACGAGCAGTACTTC | TRBJ2-7 | . | TRBD1 | TRBV7-7
CASSFNRVGGGELFF | TGTGCCAGCAGCTTCAACAGGGTAGGCGGCGGGGAGCTGTTTTTT | TRBJ2-2 | . | . | TRBV5-6
CASSFGRDTEAFF | TGCGCCAGCAGCTTTGGTCGGGACACTGAAGCTTTCTTT | TRBJ1-1 | . | . | TRBV5-1
CASSYIDTGLLNEQFF | TGTGCCAGCAGCTATATTGACACCGGACTATTAAATGAGCAGTTCTTC | TRBJ2-1 | . | . | TRBV7-8
CASSSGTHRETQYF | TGTGCCAGCAGCTCCGGGACTCATCGAGAGACCCAGTACTTC | TRBJ2-5 | . | . | TRBV7-2
CASTLTGGNGNSPLHF | TGTGCCAGCACCCTGACAGGGGGCAATGGTAATTCACCCCTCCACTTT | TRBJ1-6 | few | . | TRBV12-1
CASSQEPTGEQFF | TGCGCCAGCAGCCAAGAACCCACGGGGGAGCAGTTCTTC | TRBJ2-1 | few | . | TRBV4-3